Given below is one T cell receptor beta chain in context. The sample is drawn from a study of blood T cell repertoires in COVID-19. Background on the study: Spain, Italy and the United States supplied samples that represented acute and convalescent COVID-19.

The CDR3 covers 15 residues. Germline-derived CDR1 and CDR2 are MNHEY and SVGAGI. V shed 7 bases, J shed 5 bases, and the junction held 10 bases outside the gene matches. Method: immunoSEQ multiplex PCR; TCRdb's copy keeps in-frame clones and lacks some. The sample holds approximately 360,000 clones, about 90% seen once. This chain links TRBV6-5 with TRBJ1-1; TRBD1 matches at 10 bases. This TCR was recovered from a man aged 40-49 years with acute or convalescent COVID-19. The material sequenced was peripheral blood. In DNA form, the CDR3 reads TGTGCCAGCACCCCGCTCGGACAGGGGGGGACTGAAGCTTTCTTT. Amino acid sequence: CASTPLGQGGTEAFF.